This T cell receptor (beta chain) was identified during a study of shared clonotypes between healthy human individuals. Assay used: immunoSEQ multiplex PCR; TCRdb lists only in-frame clones, some missing. The sample carries about 600,000 clones, 95% to 98% recorded once. From germline, CDR1 is MNHEY and CDR2 SVGAGI. The CDR3 contains 14 residues. V was trimmed by 0 bases and J by 5 bases, leaving 7 bases between them. Of note for this clone: Other DNA sequences in the same sample also yield this CDR3.

The study drew its donors from healthy HIV-negative adults without recent acute infections or vaccinations. Source material: naive CD4+ T cells sorted from blood. Subset noted: CD45RA+ positively selected. J is TRBJ1-4 and V is TRBV6-5, with no clear D. The sequence came from a woman in her twenties or thirties in good health. The CDR3 bases are TGTGCCAGCAGTTACTCCCACCTAAATGAAAAACTGTTTTTT. Translation: CASSYSHLNEKLFF.